Below, one TCR beta chain is given with its context. This record belongs to a study of blood T cell repertoires in COVID-19. Turning to the study itself: T cells, B-cell-depleted T cells, or PBMCs provided the cDNA or gDNA that served as material.

The assay was immunoSEQ multiplex PCR, and TCRdb's table has in-frame clones only and misses some. In the table there are 27,000 or so clones, about 89% of which are singletons. The length of the CDR3 is 17 residues. Germline values: CDR1 SNHLY, CDR2 FYNNEI. V was shortened by 0 bases and J by 6 bases, with 20 bases between the two germline ends. Sequenced input: peripheral blood. The chain couples TRBV2 to TRBJ1-2, with D possibly matching TRBD1 (6 bases). This sequence was found in a man between 70 and 80 years old with active COVID-19. The CDR3: CASSEARMSGTSNGYTF. CDR3 DNA sequence: TGTGCCAGCAGTGAAGCCCGGATGTCGGGGACATCGAATGGCTACACCTTC. Combining the CDR3 with reference TRBV2 and TRBJ1-2 gives the whole variable domain EPEVTQTPSHQVTQMGQEVILRCVPISNHLYFYWYRQILGQKVEFLVSFYNNEISEKSEIFDDQFSVERPDGSNFTLKIRSTKLEDSAMYFCASSEARMSGTSNGYTFGSGTRLTVV.